Below, 18 T cell receptor beta chains from the same sample are listed, as sequenced in a study of T cell repertoires in cytomegalovirus infection. Using its own MiXCR run on the reads, TCRdb lists one record per CDR3 protein. The repertoire has over 150,000 distinct CDR3 sequences, 17% of them found once; the top ten carry 20% to 25%. The sequenced sample was CD8+ T cells from PBMCs. These receptors came from a human donor in good health (CMV status not recorded). Some clones in this sample may be carry-over from other donors' samples.

V usage is TRBV7-6 and J usage is TRBJ1-1; weak D call: TRBD1 (5 bases). The ends were cut back, 5 bases at V and 0 bases at J, with 22 bases in the middle. Germline lookup yields CDR1 SGHVS and CDR2 FNYEAQ. The CDR3 has 18 amino acids. The CDR3 loop is CASSEQEAGRVVNTEAFF. The CDR3 region has the DNA TGTGCCAGCAGCGAGCAAGAGGCAGGGCGGGTTGTGAACACTGAAGCTTTCTTT.

This chain uses TRBV7-8 with TRBJ1-5, with D perhaps TRBD1 (5 bases). This CDR3 comprises 15 residues. V lost 3 bases to trimming and J lost 5 bases, with 14 bases between them. CDR1 is SGHVS, CDR2 FQNEAQ, per germline. This chain's CDR3 is CASSLWGGGHQPQHF. The DNA of the CDR3 is TGTGCCAGCAGCTTGTGGGGGGGTGGCCATCAGCCCCAGCATTTT.

The chain uses TRBV19 and TRBJ2-7; 9 nucleotides match TRBD1. The CDR3 runs to 14 residues. Unmatched junction bases numbered 4, after V lost 5 bases and J lost 2 bases. The germline V gene encodes CDR1 LNHDA and CDR2 SQIVND (reference sequence). This CDR3 is CASSETGGPYEQYF. The CDR3 nucleotides read TGTGCCAGTAGTGAAACAGGGGGCCCCTACGAGCAGTACTTC.

At least ten counts were recorded for this clonotype. This sequence joins TRBV12-3 or TRBV12-4 and TRBJ2-3, with D uncertain. The CDR3 covers 11 residues. Between the trimmed V and J ends, which lost 7 bases and 3 bases, there was a span of 5 bases. CDR3 DNA: TGTGCCAGCACCTCAACAGATACGCAGTATTTT. This encodes CASTSTDTQYF.

This chain connects TRBV6-5 to TRBJ1-2, with a weak D call TRBD1 (6 bases). CDR3 length equals 16 residues. CDR1 and CDR2 (germline): MNHEY, SVGAGI. V lost 5 bases, J lost 2 bases, and 18 bases lay in between. The CDR3 loop is CASSRPGDIFNYGYTF. The CDR3 bases are TGTGCCAGCAGTCGCCCCGGGGACATTTTCAACTATGGCTACACCTTC.

This clonotype was observed a few times. The V gene is TRBV7-6, the J gene TRBJ1-2; TRBD1 agrees at 7 bases. V was pared by 1 base and J by 4 bases, with 12 bases of the junction left unmatched. This CDR3 contains 17 residues. CDR1 SGHVS and CDR2 FNYEAQ come from the germline V gene. CDR3 region: CASSLVCWERQGYGYTF. Written as DNA, the CDR3 is TGTGCCAGCAGCTTAGTCTGCTGGGAGAGACAGGGCTATGGCTACACCTTC.

This clonotype came up a few times. The J gene is TRBJ2-7, the V gene TRBV13; D may be TRBD2 (6 bases). The germline CDR1 and CDR2 sequences are PRHDT and FYEKMQ (reference sequence). This CDR3 has 15 residues. The V gene lost 2 bases and the J gene lost 6 bases, with 17 bases spanning the gap. The CDR3 bases are TGTGCCAGCAGCTTAAGGGACTCCTTCTTAGGCGAGCAGTACTTC. This translates into CASSLRDSFLGEQYF.

This clonotype was observed a few times. The chain combines TRBV11-2 with TRBJ2-3, with 8 positions matching TRBD1. Germline V gene sequence: CDR1 SGHAT, CDR2 FQNNGV. The length of the CDR3 is 16 residues. Trimming took 5 bases from V and 2 from J; bases not matched to a gene: 9. The CDR3 nucleotides are TGTGCCAGCAGCCGCACTTACAGGGGGAACACAGATACGCAGTATTTT. Residues: CASSRTYRGNTDTQYF.

The rearrangement uses TRBV6-2 or TRBV6-3 and TRBJ2-1, with no clear D. Trimming cost V 0 bases and J 7 bases, with 10 bases left between them. The germline gives CDR1 MNHEY, CDR2 SVGEGT. The CDR3 length is 14 residues. CDR3: CASSYSESWNEQFF. In DNA form, the CDR3 reads TGTGCCAGCAGTTACTCAGAGTCTTGGAATGAGCAGTTCTTC.

This chain uses TRBV12-3 or TRBV12-4 with TRBJ1-2; 7 bases agree with TRBD1. CDR3 size: 13 residues. The V segment lost 7 bases and the J segment 4 bases; nucleotides outside the gene matches: 6. CDR3 protein: CASNNRGVYGYTF. Written as DNA, the CDR3 is TGTGCCAGCAATAACAGGGGAGTCTATGGCTACACCTTC.

Only a few counts were recorded for this clonotype. V is TRBV29-1 and J is TRBJ2-3; either TRBD1 or TRBD2 may fit D (6 bases each). The germline V and J ends were trimmed by 2 bases and 1 base, with 13 bases remaining between them. CDR3 size: 15 residues. The germline V gene encodes CDR1 SQVTM and CDR2 ANQGSEA. The CDR3 here is CSVEHRGGRTDTQYF. As DNA, the CDR3 is TGCAGCGTTGAACACAGAGGGGGGCGCACAGATACGCAGTATTTT.

A few counts support this clonotype. This rearrangement joins TRBV30 to TRBJ2-7, with no clear D. Germline V lookup: CDR1 GTSNPN, CDR2 SVGIG (reference sequence). This CDR3 comprises 13 residues. CDR3 DNA sequence: TGTGCTCAAAAAGGGTTAGGGACCTACGAGCAGTACTTC. This sequence encodes CAQKGLGTYEQYF.

V is TRBV13 and J is TRBJ2-2; 9 positions agree with TRBD1. Germline-derived CDR1 and CDR2 are PRHDT and FYEKMQ (reference sequence). J lost 3 bases, V lost 5 bases, and 7 bases had no gene match. This CDR3 comprises 16 residues. The CDR3 sequence is CASSEGQGIHTGELFF. CDR3 nucleotides: TGTGCCAGCAGCGAAGGACAGGGGATTCACACCGGGGAGCTGTTTTTT.

Written as DNA, the CDR3 is TGTGCCAGCGCCCCGTTCCGGGGAGAGTATGGCTACACCTTC. Its translation is CASAPFRGEYGYTF. The rearrangement uses TRBV28 and TRBJ1-2; D gene unclear. Trimming stripped 8 bases from V and 5 bases from J, with 18 bases between. CDR3 length: 14 amino acids. CDR1 is MDHEN, CDR2 SYDVKM, per germline.

This clonotype was recorded many times. CDR3 DNA sequence: TGTGCCAGCAGCTTAGCGCAGGGGAAGCCGCCTTTCTTT. Amino acid sequence: CASSLAQGKPPFF. The chain links TRBV7-2 to TRBJ1-1; tentatively, D is TRBD1 (6 bases). Trimming left V 0 bases short and J 12 bases short, with 14 bases between. CDR1 and CDR2 from the germline V gene are SGHTA and FQGNSA. The length of the CDR3 is 13 residues.

The gene calls are TRBV30 and TRBJ2-7; no reliable D call. This CDR3 has 13 residues. V was clipped by 5 bases and J by 0 bases, with 11 bases between them. Germline V gene sequence: CDR1 GTSNPN, CDR2 SVGIG (reference sequence). The CDR3 DNA sequence: TGTGCCTGGGACGGCGAGCGCTCCTACGAGCAGTACTTC. Protein: CAWDGERSYEQYF.

The V and J genes are TRBV28 and TRBJ2-7; D is perhaps TRBD1 (6 bases). CDR1 and CDR2 (germline): MDHEN, SYDVKM. The V end was cut by 10 bases, the J end by 3 bases, with 19 bases between. This CDR3 has 14 residues. CDR3 sequence: CATSTDRLFYEQYF. The CDR3 DNA reads TGTGCCACCTCGACGGACAGACTTTTCTACGAGCAGTACTTC.

This chain links TRBV18 with TRBJ2-2; the D gene could be TRBD1 or TRBD2 (5 bases each). This CDR3 spans 16 amino acids. Deletions cut 3 bases from V and 1 base from J, with 12 bases between. CDR1 and CDR2 from the germline V gene are KGHSH and LQKENI. The DNA of the CDR3 is TGTGCCAGCTCACCCCGGGACGGGGAGAACACCGGGGAGCTGTTTTTT. It yields the protein CASSPRDGENTGELFF.